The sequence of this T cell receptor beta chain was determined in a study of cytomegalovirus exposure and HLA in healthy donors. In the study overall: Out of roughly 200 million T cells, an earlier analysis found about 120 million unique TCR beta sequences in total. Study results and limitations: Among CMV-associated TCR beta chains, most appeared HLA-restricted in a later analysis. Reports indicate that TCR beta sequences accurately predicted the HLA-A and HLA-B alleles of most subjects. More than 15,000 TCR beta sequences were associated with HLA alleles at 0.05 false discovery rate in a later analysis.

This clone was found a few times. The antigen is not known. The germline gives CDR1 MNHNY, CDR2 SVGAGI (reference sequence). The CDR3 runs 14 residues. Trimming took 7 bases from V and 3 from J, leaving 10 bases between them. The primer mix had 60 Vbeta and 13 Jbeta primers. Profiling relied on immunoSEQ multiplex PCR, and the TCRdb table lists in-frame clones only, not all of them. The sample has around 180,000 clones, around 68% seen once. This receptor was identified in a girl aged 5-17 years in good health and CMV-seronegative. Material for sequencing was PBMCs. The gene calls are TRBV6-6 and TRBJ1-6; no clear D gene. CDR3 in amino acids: CASTTSFYNSPLHF. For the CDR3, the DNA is TGTGCCAGCACTACGTCATTCTATAATTCACCCCTCCACTTT.